This T cell receptor beta chain was profiled in a study of T cell responses to AZD1222 COVID-19 vaccine. Study overall: Second doses were pooled across both intervals (about 4 or about 12 weeks).

Study findings and constraints: Unmutated variant regions reportedly attract nearly half of all spike-specific TCRs. Clonal diversity may have been underestimated, and the donors were mostly white British, with more females than males.

Only in-frame clones appear in the TCRdb table, and some are missing; sequencing was by immunoSEQ multiplex PCR. The sample has about 140,000 clones, under 95% seen once. Concerning this clone itself: Its antigen remains unidentified.

The germline V gene encodes CDR1 MGHDK and CDR2 SYGVNS. Trimming took off 3 bases at V and 2 bases at J, with 14 bases between the two ends. CDR3 length: 15 amino acids. The TCR comes from an adult in good health. The source was peripheral blood, collected on day 0 of AZD1222 vaccination. V gene TRBV25-1 combines with J gene TRBJ2-7; D is unresolved. CDR3 in DNA: TGTGCCAGCAGTGATTCGGCAGGCCTTCCCTACGAGCAGTACTTC. Its protein is CASSDSAGLPYEQYF.